This TCR beta chain was recovered during a study of blood T cell repertoires in COVID-19. The overall study: Samples came from the United States, Italy and Spain, spanning acute and convalescent COVID-19.

As handled by the study authors: For nucleated cells, counts were estimated from reference gene primer amplification. TCRdb keeps only in-frame clones here, not all; method: immunoSEQ multiplex PCR. The V and J calls and clone size are taken from that table; D and trimming were inferred from the DNA. The table has over 300,000 clones, 90% seen once. Germline values: CDR1 SQVTM, CDR2 ANQGSEA. There are 12 residues in the CDR3. V dropped 6 bases and J dropped 10; count of bases not matched to a gene: 7. The TCR sequence derives from a man between 18 and 29 years old with active or convalescent COVID-19. Input material: peripheral blood. V is TRBV29-1 and J is TRBJ1-2; 11 positions agree with TRBD1. The CDR3 nucleotides read TGCAGCGTCGGACAGGGGGCCCTCCTCTACACCTTC. Protein: CSVGQGALLYTF.